Below, 8 T cell receptor beta chains from the same sample are listed, as sequenced in a study of early T cells in non-severe SARS-CoV-2 infection. One entry per CDR3 protein results from TCRdb running MiXCR on the 5' RACE reads. The sample lists around 28,000 distinct CDR3 sequences; 5.7% were seen once. The specimen was whole blood. These receptors all stem from an adult who was a healthcare worker with PCR-confirmed SARS-CoV-2 infection or an uninfected control (not recorded which).

This clonotype has at least ten counts. This chain links TRBV6-2 or TRBV6-3 with TRBJ2-3, with D unclear. The CDR3 loop spans 13 amino acids. With 10 bases removed from V and 6 bases from J, the gap between germline ends came to 17 bases. CDR1 and CDR2 (germline): MNHEY, SVGEGT. CDR3 nucleotide sequence: TGTGCCACCTTGCGAATTTCTACGGATACGCAGTATTTT. This translates into CATLRISTDTQYF.

This clonotype showed up many times. The chain combines TRBV11-2 with TRBJ2-5; TRBD1 matches at 7 bases. The CDR3 length is 15 residues. Germline loops: CDR1 SGHAT, CDR2 FQNNGV. The trim removed 5 bases at V and 5 bases at J, leaving 11 bases unmatched. Here the CDR3 reads CASSPRGQFKETQYF. The CDR3 bases are TGTGCCAGCAGCCCTAGGGGGCAGTTTAAGGAGACCCAGTACTTC.

This chain connects TRBV20-1 to TRBJ2-7, with TRBD2 matching 7 bases. V shed 7 bases and J 0 bases; nucleotides not matched to a gene: 6. There are 13 residues in the CDR3. Germline lookup yields CDR1 DFQATT and CDR2 SNEGSKA (reference sequence). DNA of the CDR3: TGCAGTGTCGGAAGGACTAGCTCCTACGAGCAGTACTTC. Translation gives CSVGRTSSYEQYF.

V is TRBV15 and J is TRBJ2-3, with D perhaps matching TRBD1 (6 bases). Per germline, CDR1 LNHNV and CDR2 YYDKDF (reference sequence). V was shortened by 8 bases and J by 1 base, with 13 bases between the two germline ends. This CDR3 contains 14 residues. In DNA, the CDR3 is TGTGCCACCTGCCGGGCAGGGGGCACAGATACGCAGTATTTT. It yields the protein CATCRAGGTDTQYF.

This clonotype was seen repeatedly, ten times or more. V gene TRBV30 combines with J gene TRBJ2-2, with a tentative D call TRBD2 (6 bases). The CDR3 extends over 15 amino acids. V was pared by 3 bases and J by 2 bases, with 13 bases between. CDR1 and CDR2 (germline): GTSNPN, SVGIG (reference sequence). The CDR3: CAWSRPGTNTGELFF. The DNA for the CDR3 is TGTGCCTGGAGCCGCCCCGGGACTAACACCGGGGAGCTGTTTTTT.

This clonotype was picked up a small number of times. The chain combines TRBV6-5 with TRBJ2-7; TRBD1 might be the D (5 bases). Germline assignment: CDR1 MNHEY and CDR2 SVGAGI. The CDR3 is 14 residues long. Trimming shortened V by 2 bases and J by 6 bases, and 14 bases separated the two germline ends. For the CDR3, the DNA is TGTGCCAGCAGTTACACCGGACACGGTTTCGAGCAGTACTTC. Encoded protein: CASSYTGHGFEQYF.

Only a few counts were recorded for this clonotype. This chain links TRBV10-3 with TRBJ1-5; unclear D gene. The V end was cut by 4 bases, the J end by 0 bases, with 10 bases between. From germline, CDR1 is ENHRY and CDR2 SYGVKD. The CDR3 sequence is 15 residues long. CDR3 loop: CAISAGLSSNQPQHF. The CDR3 region has the DNA TGTGCCATCAGTGCCGGTCTCTCTAGCAATCAGCCCCAGCATTTT.

The sample holds many counts of this clonotype. The gene calls are TRBV11-1 and TRBJ2-5, with D perhaps matching TRBD1 (5 bases). Trimming removed 5 bases from V and 5 bases from J, with 12 bases in between. CDR1 is SGHAT and CDR2 is FQDESV in the germline V gene (reference sequence). The CDR3 is 13 residues long. The CDR3, as DNA: TGTGCCAGCAGCACCGGCAGGGTTGAGACCCAGTACTTC. It specifies CASSTGRVETQYF.